This is a list of T cell receptor beta chains from one sample in a study of control samples from healthy donors and cancer patients. Produced via immunoSEQ multiplex PCR; TCRdb's table is partial and in-frame only. Counted here are 100,000 or so clones, about nine tenths occurring once; the ten biggest clones make up around 0.9%. Material for sequencing was blood. These receptors all stem from a woman aged 25-40 years in good health. The CDR3 runs from the conserved cysteine through the conserved F or W. The order of the fields is D gene, clone size, J gene, V gene, CDR3 DNA, CDR3 protein. D genes are given only for firm matches. The size field is filled for only some rows; it gives once, few, many or a size class.

D: .
size: .
J: TRBJ2-2
V: TRBV4-1
DNA: TGCGCCAGCAGCCTCGGAGCGGCAGGGAACACCGGGGAGCTGTTTTTT
CDR3: CASSLGAAGNTGELFF

D: TRBD2
size: .
J: TRBJ2-2
V: TRBV29-1
DNA: TGCCGCGGGGGGTGGGGGACCGGGGAGCTGTTTTTT
CDR3: CRGGWGTGELFF

D: .
size: once
J: TRBJ1-4
V: TRBV5-1
DNA: TGCGCCAGCAGGGCAAGCATAAATGAAAAACTGTTTTTT
CDR3: CASRASINEKLFF

D: .
size: once
J: TRBJ1-5
V: TRBV19
DNA: TGTGCCAGTACCCTCGGGGGTGGGAGTCAGCCCCAGCATTTT
CDR3: CASTLGGGSQPQHF

D: .
size: .
J: TRBJ1-2
V: TRBV25-1
DNA: TGTGCCAGCAGTGAACCTGGACGATATGGCTACACCTTC
CDR3: CASSEPGRYGYTF

D: TRBD2
size: .
J: TRBJ2-1
V: TRBV28
DNA: TGTGCCAGCAGGAAAAAACCCGGGACTAGCGGGGACAATGAGCAGTTCTTC
CDR3: CASRKKPGTSGDNEQFF

D: .
size: few
J: TRBJ2-3
V: TRBV4-1
DNA: TGCGCCAGCAGCCAAGCGGTTAGCGAAGGCACAGATACGCAGTATTTT
CDR3: CASSQAVSEGTDTQYF

D: .
size: .
J: TRBJ2-1
V: TRBV29-1
DNA: TGCAGCCTGACAGGCCCCGGTAACTACAATGAGCAGTTCTTC
CDR3: CSLTGPGNYNEQFF

D: TRBD1
size: .
J: TRBJ1-2
V: TRBV9
DNA: TGTGCCAGCACCCATGACCGGGACAGGGGCTATTCCAGCTACACCTTC
CDR3: CASTHDRDRGYSSYTF

D: .
size: once
J: TRBJ2-5
V: TRBV5-1
DNA: TGCGCCAGCAGCTTGGAAAGGGGTCGGTCGGAGACCCAGTACTTC
CDR3: CASSLERGRSETQYF

D: .
size: once
J: TRBJ1-1
V: TRBV6-1
DNA: TGTGCCAGCAGCGGGTGGACTGAAGCTTTCTTT
CDR3: CASSGWTEAFF

D: .
size: .
J: TRBJ1-1
V: TRBV7-9
DNA: TGTGCCAGCAGCTTAGGCATCCCCGGGGGCAAGGCTGAAGCTTTCTTT
CDR3: CASSLGIPGGKAEAFF

D: .
size: .
J: TRBJ1-2
V: TRBV7-3
DNA: TGTGCCAGCAGCTTATCGGGGGACAACGATGGCTACACCTTC
CDR3: CASSLSGDNDGYTF

D: .
size: .
J: TRBJ1-5
V: TRBV7-3
DNA: TGTGCCAGCAGCTTAACGGGGGGACAGCCCCAGCATTTT
CDR3: CASSLTGGQPQHF

D: .
size: once
J: TRBJ1-2
V: TRBV6-1
DNA: TGTGCCAGCAGTGAAATTAAGTCAGAGGGCTATGGCTACACCTTC
CDR3: CASSEIKSEGYGYTF

D: .
size: few
J: TRBJ2-5
V: TRBV24-1
DNA: TGTGCCACCAGTGACAACCTCGCAACGGGGCAAGAGGGCAGGGAGACCCAGTACTTC
CDR3: CATSDNLATGQEGRETQYF

D: TRBD1
size: .
J: TRBJ1-3
V: TRBV5-6
DNA: TGTGCCAGCAGCCCGGGACAGTTCTCTGGAAACACCATATATTTT
CDR3: CASSPGQFSGNTIYF

D: .
size: .
J: TRBJ1-4
V: TRBV28
DNA: TGTGCCAGCAGTTTAAGGGGGGGACTGTTTTTT
CDR3: CASSLRGGLFF

D: TRBD1
size: .
J: TRBJ1-2
V: TRBV6-6
DNA: TGTGCCAGCAGTCCCTTTTCCCGGGACAGGGCCGGGATAGAGAATGGCTACACCTTC
CDR3: CASSPFSRDRAGIENGYTF

D: TRBD1
size: .
J: TRBJ1-1
V: TRBV5-1
DNA: TGCGCCAGCAGCGGCGGGACAGGGGGCCTCGCTGAAGCTTTCTTT
CDR3: CASSGGTGGLAEAFF

D: .
size: .
J: TRBJ2-5
V: TRBV30
DNA: TGTGCCTGGAGTGTGATGTGGAGGGGTGGGGAGACCCAGTACTTC
CDR3: CAWSVMWRGGETQYF

D: .
size: .
J: TRBJ1-2
V: TRBV19
DNA: TGTGCCAGTAGTGCACTCTCAGGGATCTCTAACTATGGCTACACCTTC
CDR3: CASSALSGISNYGYTF

D: TRBD2
size: .
J: TRBJ2-3
V: TRBV7-9
DNA: TGTGCCAGCAGCTTAGTCCCTGGGGGGGGACGGGCTGACACGCAGTATTTT
CDR3: CASSLVPGGGRADTQYF

D: TRBD2
size: .
J: TRBJ2-3
V: TRBV9
DNA: TGTGCCAGCAGCGGGAGCGGGGGGGCTTACACAGATACGCAGTATTTT
CDR3: CASSGSGGAYTDTQYF

D: TRBD1
size: once
J: TRBJ1-1
V: TRBV28
DNA: TGTGCCAGCAGTTTACCAACAGGGGGCGGATCGGCTTTCTTT
CDR3: CASSLPTGGGSAFF

D: .
size: .
J: TRBJ1-5
V: TRBV28
DNA: TGTGCCAGCACCTGGGGAATTAGCAATCAGCCCCAGCATTTT
CDR3: CASTWGISNQPQHF

D: TRBD2
size: once
J: TRBJ2-7
V: TRBV9
DNA: TGTGCCAGCAGCGTTGGGACTAGGTATAACGAGCAGTACTTC
CDR3: CASSVGTRYNEQYF

D: .
size: .
J: TRBJ2-1
V: TRBV7-6
DNA: TGTGCCAGCAGCTTAGGGAGCTACAATGAGCAGTTCTTC
CDR3: CASSLGSYNEQFF

D: .
size: .
J: TRBJ2-3
V: TRBV11-2
DNA: TGTGCCAGCACCCTAAACAGCCCCACAGATACGCAGTATTTT
CDR3: CASTLNSPTDTQYF

D: .
size: few
J: TRBJ1-3
V: TRBV19
DNA: TGTGCCAGTAGTGGCTTCTCTGGAAACACCATATATTTT
CDR3: CASSGFSGNTIYF

D: .
size: .
J: TRBJ1-1
V: TRBV30
DNA: TGTGCCTGGGCACGTAACATGAACACTGAAGCTTTCTTT
CDR3: CAWARNMNTEAFF

D: .
size: .
J: TRBJ1-6
V: TRBV10-3
DNA: TGTGCCATGAACCCGGGACCCGTAAATTCACCCCTCCACTTT
CDR3: CAMNPGPVNSPLHF

D: .
size: .
J: TRBJ2-5
V: TRBV9
DNA: TGTGCCAGCAGCGTAGATCGGTGGGGCGAACTAGAGACCCAGTACTTC
CDR3: CASSVDRWGELETQYF

D: .
size: .
J: TRBJ1-1
V: TRBV3-1/TRBV3-2
DNA: TGTGCCAGCAGCCCTCGCCGGGTGAACACTGAAGCTTTCTTT
CDR3: CASSPRRVNTEAFF

D: TRBD1
size: .
J: TRBJ1-2
V: TRBV9
DNA: TGTGCCAGCAGTCAGGGACAGTCCTATGGCTACACCTTC
CDR3: CASSQGQSYGYTF

D: .
size: .
J: TRBJ1-3
V: TRBV15
DNA: TGTGCCACCAGCAGAGAAGCAGGCTACACCATATATTTT
CDR3: CATSREAGYTIYF

D: .
size: once
J: TRBJ2-1
V: TRBV4-1
DNA: TGCGCCAGCAGCCTGGGAAGGGACTACAATGAGCAGTTCTTC
CDR3: CASSLGRDYNEQFF

D: .
size: .
J: TRBJ1-6
V: TRBV28
DNA: TGTGCCAGCAGTTACGGACATGGGGATTCACCCCTCCACTTT
CDR3: CASSYGHGDSPLHF

D: .
size: .
J: TRBJ1-1
V: TRBV20-1
DNA: TGCAGGGGAAAAGGGGGAACTGAAGCTTTCTTT
CDR3: CRGKGGTEAFF

D: TRBD1
size: .
J: TRBJ1-6
V: TRBV6-6
DNA: TGTGCCAGCAGAGATAACAGGGGTTCATTTCCTTCACCCCTCCACTTT
CDR3: CASRDNRGSFPSPLHF

D: .
size: .
J: TRBJ2-7
V: TRBV10-3
DNA: TGTGCCATCAGTGGGCGGGACTCCTACGAGCAGTACTTC
CDR3: CAISGRDSYEQYF

D: .
size: .
J: TRBJ2-7
V: TRBV5-1
DNA: TGCGCCACCCGGAACGGGGGTTCAGCCTCCTACGAGCAGTACTTC
CDR3: CATRNGGSASYEQYF

D: TRBD2
size: .
J: TRBJ2-3
V: TRBV6-5
DNA: TGTGCCAGCAGACCGGGACTAAGCACAGATACGCAGTATTTT
CDR3: CASRPGLSTDTQYF

D: .
size: .
J: TRBJ1-2
V: TRBV3-1/TRBV3-2
DNA: TGTGCCAGCAGCCAAAGTTCCGTACAGGGCAATGGCTACACCTTC
CDR3: CASSQSSVQGNGYTF

D: .
size: .
J: TRBJ1-5
V: TRBV7-6
DNA: TGTGCCAGCAGCCGGGAACAGGGAGGCAATCAGCCCCAGCATTTT
CDR3: CASSREQGGNQPQHF

D: TRBD1
size: once
J: TRBJ1-4
V: TRBV10-3
DNA: TGTGCCATCAGTGGAACCGGGACAGGGGATGAAAAACTGTTTTTT
CDR3: CAISGTGTGDEKLFF

D: .
size: once
J: TRBJ2-7
V: TRBV28
DNA: TGTGCCAGCATCCGTTTGCAGGGATCCTACGAGCAGTACTTC
CDR3: CASIRLQGSYEQYF

D: TRBD1
size: once
J: TRBJ2-7
V: TRBV6-5
DNA: TGTGCCAGCAGTGACTCCGGGACAGGGCCCTACGAGCAGTACTTC
CDR3: CASSDSGTGPYEQYF

D: TRBD1
size: few
J: TRBJ1-2
V: TRBV30
DNA: TGTGCCTGGACGGGACAGCCCGTTAAATTTTATGGCTACACCTTC
CDR3: CAWTGQPVKFYGYTF

D: .
size: .
J: TRBJ2-2
V: TRBV30
DNA: TGTGCCTGGAGGGGAAGGGGGACCACCAACACCGGGGAGCTGTTTTTT
CDR3: CAWRGRGTTNTGELFF

D: .
size: .
J: TRBJ1-4
V: TRBV5-4
DNA: TGTGCCAGCAACGCCAGGGGAGGGTCGGAAAAACTGTTTTTT
CDR3: CASNARGGSEKLFF

D: .
size: .
J: TRBJ2-1
V: TRBV5-1
DNA: TGCGCCAGCAGCTTGGGGCCAGGGTACAATGAGCAGTTCTTC
CDR3: CASSLGPGYNEQFF

D: .
size: .
J: TRBJ2-5
V: TRBV6-5
DNA: TGTGCCAGCAGTTACTCTGTCCCGGGAATCCAAGAGACCCAGTACTTC
CDR3: CASSYSVPGIQETQYF

D: TRBD2
size: once
J: TRBJ2-1
V: TRBV15
DNA: TGTGCCATCAAACAAGCGGGACCCTACAATGAGCAGTTCTTC
CDR3: CAIKQAGPYNEQFF

D: .
size: .
J: TRBJ1-3
V: TRBV9
DNA: TGTGCCAGCAGCTCTGGGGGGCTCGGAGGAAACACCATATATTTT
CDR3: CASSSGGLGGNTIYF

D: .
size: .
J: TRBJ1-5
V: TRBV10-3
DNA: TGTGCCACCAGCAGGAACGGACGGGGCAATCAGCCCCAGCATTTT
CDR3: CATSRNGRGNQPQHF

D: .
size: .
J: TRBJ1-1
V: TRBV18
DNA: TGTGCCAGCTCAGAATCGGGATTTACTGAAGCTTTCTTT
CDR3: CASSESGFTEAFF

D: .
size: .
J: TRBJ1-2
V: TRBV5-6
DNA: TGTGCCAGCAGTCCCCCCGCCCGTTCGTCCTATGGCTACACCTTC
CDR3: CASSPPARSSYGYTF